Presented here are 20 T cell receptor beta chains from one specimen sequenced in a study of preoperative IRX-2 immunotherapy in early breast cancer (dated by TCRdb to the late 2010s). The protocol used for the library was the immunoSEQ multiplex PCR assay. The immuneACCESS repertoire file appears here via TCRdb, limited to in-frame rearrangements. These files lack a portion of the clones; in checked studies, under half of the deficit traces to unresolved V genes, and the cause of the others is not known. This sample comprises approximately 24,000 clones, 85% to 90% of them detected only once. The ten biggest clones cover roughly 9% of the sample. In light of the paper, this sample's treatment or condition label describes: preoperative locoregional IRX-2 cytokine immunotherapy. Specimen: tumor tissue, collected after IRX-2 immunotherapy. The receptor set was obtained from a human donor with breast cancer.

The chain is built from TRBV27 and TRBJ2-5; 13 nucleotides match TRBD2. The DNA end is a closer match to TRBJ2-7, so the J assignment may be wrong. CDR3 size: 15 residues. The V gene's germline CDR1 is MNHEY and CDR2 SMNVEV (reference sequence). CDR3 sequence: CASSPGLAGPYEQYF. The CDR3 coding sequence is TGTGCCAGCAGTCCGGGACTAGCGGGACCCTACGAGCAGTACTTC.

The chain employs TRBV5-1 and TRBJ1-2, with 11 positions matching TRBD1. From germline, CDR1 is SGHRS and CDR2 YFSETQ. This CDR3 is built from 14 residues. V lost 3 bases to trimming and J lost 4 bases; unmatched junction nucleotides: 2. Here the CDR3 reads CASSSGQGAYGYTF. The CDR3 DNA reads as TGCGCCAGCAGCTCTGGACAGGGGGCCTATGGCTACACCTTC. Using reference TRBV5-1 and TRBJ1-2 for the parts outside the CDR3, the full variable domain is KAGVTQTPRYLIKTRGQQVTLSCSPISGHRSVSWYQQTPGQGLQFLFEYFSETQRNKGNFPGRFSGRQFSNSRSEMNVSTLELGDSALYLCASSSGQGAYGYTFGSGTRLTVV.

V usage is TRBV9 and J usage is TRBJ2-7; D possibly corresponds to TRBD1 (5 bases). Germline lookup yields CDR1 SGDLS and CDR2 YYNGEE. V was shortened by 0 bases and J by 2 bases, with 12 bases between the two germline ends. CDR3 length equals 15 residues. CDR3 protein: CASSVEGARTYEQYF. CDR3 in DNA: TGTGCCAGCAGCGTAGAAGGGGCGAGGACCTACGAGCAGTACTTC.

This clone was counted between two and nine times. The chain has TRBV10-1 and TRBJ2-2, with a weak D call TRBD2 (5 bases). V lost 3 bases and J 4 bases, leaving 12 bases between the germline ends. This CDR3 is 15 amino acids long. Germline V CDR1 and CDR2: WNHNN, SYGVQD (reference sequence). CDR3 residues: CASSEWEFGTGELFF. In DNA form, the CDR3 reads TGCGCCAGCAGTGAATGGGAGTTTGGCACCGGGGAGCTGTTTTTT.

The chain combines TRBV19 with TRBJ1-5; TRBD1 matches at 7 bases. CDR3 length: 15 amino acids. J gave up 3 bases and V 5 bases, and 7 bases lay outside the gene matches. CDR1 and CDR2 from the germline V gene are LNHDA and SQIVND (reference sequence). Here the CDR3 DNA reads TGTGCCAGTAGTCTCCAGGGGGGGAACAATCAGCCCCAGCATTTT. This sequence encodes CASSLQGGNNQPQHF.

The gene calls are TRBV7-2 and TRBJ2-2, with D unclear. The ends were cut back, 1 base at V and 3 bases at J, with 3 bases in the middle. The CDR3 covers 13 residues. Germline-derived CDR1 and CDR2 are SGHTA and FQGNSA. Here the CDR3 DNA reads TGTGCCAGCAGCTTAGGGGACACCGGGGAGCTGTTTTTT. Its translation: CASSLGDTGELFF. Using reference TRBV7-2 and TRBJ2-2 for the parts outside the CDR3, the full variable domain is GAGVSQSPSNKVTEKGKDVELRCDPISGHTALYWYRQSLGQGLEFLIYFQGNSAPDKSGLPSDRFSAERTGGSVSTLTIQRTQQEDSAVYLCASSLGDTGELFFGEGSRLTVL.

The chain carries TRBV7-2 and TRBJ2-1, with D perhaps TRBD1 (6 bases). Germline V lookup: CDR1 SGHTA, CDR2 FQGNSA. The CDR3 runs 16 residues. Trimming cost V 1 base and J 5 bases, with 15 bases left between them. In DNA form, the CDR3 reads TGTGCCAGCAGCTTAGGTATAGGGGGAAGGAACAATGAGCAGTTCTTC. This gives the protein CASSLGIGGRNNEQFF.

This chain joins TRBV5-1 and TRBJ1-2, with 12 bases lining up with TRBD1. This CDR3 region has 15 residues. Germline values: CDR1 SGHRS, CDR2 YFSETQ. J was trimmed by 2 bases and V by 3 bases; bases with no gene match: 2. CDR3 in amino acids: CASSSGTGGNYGYTF. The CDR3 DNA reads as TGCGCCAGCAGCTCCGGGACAGGGGGCAACTATGGCTACACCTTC.

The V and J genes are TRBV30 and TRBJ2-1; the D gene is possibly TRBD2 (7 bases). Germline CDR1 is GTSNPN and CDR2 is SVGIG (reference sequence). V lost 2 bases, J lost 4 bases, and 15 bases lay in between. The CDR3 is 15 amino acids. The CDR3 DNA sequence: TGTGCCTGGAGTTGGGGGGGCAGCGATTACAATGAGCAGTTCTTC. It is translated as CAWSWGGSDYNEQFF.

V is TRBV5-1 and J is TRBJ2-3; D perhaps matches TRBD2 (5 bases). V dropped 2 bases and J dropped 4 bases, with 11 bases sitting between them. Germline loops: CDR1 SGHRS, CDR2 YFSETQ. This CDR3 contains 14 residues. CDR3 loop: CASSFGVSADTQYF. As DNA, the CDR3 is TGCGCCAGCAGCTTTGGTGTTAGCGCAGATACGCAGTATTTT.

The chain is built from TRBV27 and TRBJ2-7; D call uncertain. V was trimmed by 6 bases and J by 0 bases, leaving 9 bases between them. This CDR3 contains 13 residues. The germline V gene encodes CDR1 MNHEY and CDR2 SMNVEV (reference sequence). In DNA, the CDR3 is TGTGCCAGCAGACCTACGGGCTCCTACGAGCAGTACTTC. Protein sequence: CASRPTGSYEQYF.

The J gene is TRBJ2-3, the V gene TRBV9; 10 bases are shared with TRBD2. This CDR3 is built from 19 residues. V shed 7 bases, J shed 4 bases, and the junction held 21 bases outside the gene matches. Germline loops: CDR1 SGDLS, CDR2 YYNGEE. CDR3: CASGLTEGEASGRSDTQYF. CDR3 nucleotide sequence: TGTGCCAGCGGACTAACGGAGGGTGAGGCTAGCGGGAGATCAGATACGCAGTATTTT.

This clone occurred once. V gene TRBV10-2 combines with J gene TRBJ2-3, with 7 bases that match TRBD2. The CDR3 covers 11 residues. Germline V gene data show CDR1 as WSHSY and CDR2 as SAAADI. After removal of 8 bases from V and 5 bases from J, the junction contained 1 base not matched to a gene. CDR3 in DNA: TGCGCCAGCGCGGGAGTAGATACGCAGTATTTT. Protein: CASAGVDTQYF.

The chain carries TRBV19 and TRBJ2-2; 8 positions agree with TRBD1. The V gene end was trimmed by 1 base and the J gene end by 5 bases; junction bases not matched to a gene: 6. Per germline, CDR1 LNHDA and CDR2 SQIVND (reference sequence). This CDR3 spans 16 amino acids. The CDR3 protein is CASSIVGQGFTGELFF. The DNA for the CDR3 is TGTGCCAGTAGTATAGTTGGACAGGGATTTACCGGGGAGCTGTTTTTT.

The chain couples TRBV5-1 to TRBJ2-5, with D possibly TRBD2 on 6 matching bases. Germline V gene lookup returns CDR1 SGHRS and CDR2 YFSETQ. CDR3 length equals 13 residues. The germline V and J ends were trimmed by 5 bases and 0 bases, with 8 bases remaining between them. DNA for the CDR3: TGCGCCAGCAGTGGAGGGTACCAAGAGACCCAGTACTTC. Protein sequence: CASSGGYQETQYF. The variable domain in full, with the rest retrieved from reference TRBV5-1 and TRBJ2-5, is KAGVTQTPRYLIKTRGQQVTLSCSPISGHRSVSWYQQTPGQGLQFLFEYFSETQRNKGNFPGRFSGRQFSNSRSEMNVSTLELGDSALYLCASSGGYQETQYFGPGTRLLVL.

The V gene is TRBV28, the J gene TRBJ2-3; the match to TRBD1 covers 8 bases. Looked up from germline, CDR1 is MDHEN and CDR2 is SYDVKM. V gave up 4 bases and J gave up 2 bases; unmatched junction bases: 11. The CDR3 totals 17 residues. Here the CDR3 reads CASSSLRDRSPTDTQYF. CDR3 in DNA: TGTGCCAGCAGTTCACTCAGGGACAGGTCCCCCACAGATACGCAGTATTTT.

The CDR3 DNA is TGTGCCAGCAGCTTAGTTGCTGGAAGTAAGGGCGACGAGCAGTACTTC. It translates to CASSLVAGSKGDEQYF. This chain connects TRBV7-9 to TRBJ2-7; no firm D call. Trimming left V 1 base short and J 5 bases short, with 18 bases between. From germline, CDR1 is SEHNR and CDR2 FQNEAQ (reference sequence). The CDR3 contains 16 residues.

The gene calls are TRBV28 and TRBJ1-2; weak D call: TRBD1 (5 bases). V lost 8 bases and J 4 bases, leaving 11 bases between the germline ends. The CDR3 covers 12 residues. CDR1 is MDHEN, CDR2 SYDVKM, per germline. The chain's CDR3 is CASGGESYGYTF. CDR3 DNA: TGTGCCAGCGGGGGGGAAAGCTATGGCTACACCTTC.

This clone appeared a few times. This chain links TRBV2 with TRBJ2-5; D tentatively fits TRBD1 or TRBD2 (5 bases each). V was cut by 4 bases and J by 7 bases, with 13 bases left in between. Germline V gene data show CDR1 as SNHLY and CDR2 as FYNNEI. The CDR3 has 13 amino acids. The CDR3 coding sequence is TGTGCCAGCAGTGGAGGGGCCCCAGGGACCCAGTACTTC. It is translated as CASSGGAPGTQYF.

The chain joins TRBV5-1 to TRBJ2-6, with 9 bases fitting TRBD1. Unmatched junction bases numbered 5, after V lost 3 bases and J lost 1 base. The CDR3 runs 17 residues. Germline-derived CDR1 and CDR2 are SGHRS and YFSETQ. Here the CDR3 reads CASSWTGAWSGANVLTF. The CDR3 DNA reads TGCGCCAGCAGCTGGACAGGGGCTTGGTCTGGGGCCAACGTCCTGACTTTC.